The clone carrying this T cell receptor beta chain has more than one count but fewer than ten. Its matching antigen is unknown. This specimen comes from a study of blood T cells in healthy people across ages. Study observations and caveats: Naive T cell percentage strongly correlated with TCR beta diversity.

V gave up 1 base and J gave up 3 bases; unmatched junction bases: 6. CDR3 length: 15 residues. Germline V gene data show CDR1 as DFQATT and CDR2 as SNEGSKA (reference sequence). Alongside a J-beta primer mix, a sample-barcoded 5' primer served in a second PCR lasting roughly 7 to 12 cycles. TCRdb re-derived calls from the 5' RACE reads in MiXCR, one entry per CDR3 protein. This table has 1.2 million to 1.5 million distinct CDR3 sequences, 42% appearing once. Material for sequencing was blood. This TCR was sampled from a woman younger than 30 in good health. This chain joins TRBV20-1 and TRBJ2-7, with 10 positions matching TRBD1. This CDR3 reads CSARGIRDRGYEQYF. The CDR3 DNA reads as TGCAGTGCTAGAGGTATCCGGGACAGGGGCTACGAGCAGTACTTC.